Reported below is one T cell receptor (beta chain). Its specificity is unknown. The data were obtained in a study of human versus mouse CDR3 diversity and MHC coevolution. The study, taken as a whole, reports: By iCHAO1, human TCR beta clonotypes numbered about 1.6 million, the most.

Sequencing used immunoSEQ multiplex PCR; TCRdb keeps in-frame clones, though not all of them. The sample holds about 77,000 clones; around 92% are singletons and the top ten take about 0.14%. The V gene lost 6 bases and the J gene lost 3 bases, with 14 bases spanning the gap. CDR1 and CDR2 from the germline V gene are MNHNS and SASEGT. This CDR3 is built from 14 residues. The sample taken for sequencing was naive CD4+ T cells from blood. The subset denotes: CD45RO-negative CD62L-positive naive CD4 T cells. The sequence was obtained from a person between 25 and 75 years old in good health. This chain joins TRBV6-1 and TRBJ1-1, with D possibly matching TRBD1 (5 bases). The CDR3 DNA reads as TGTGCCAGCAGGAGAGATTGGGGGGACACTGAAGCTTTCTTT. Its protein product is CASRRDWGDTEAFF.